This TCR beta chain was observed in a study of blood T cells in healthy people across ages. Study-level points and caveats: TCR beta diversity, measured per million T cells, fell in a roughly linear way with age.

A sample-barcoded 5' primer and a J-beta primer mix were used in a second PCR of about 7 to 11 cycles. Template switching added a 12-random-nucleotide identifier to every cDNA molecule. Every individual sample yielded 2.5 million or more paired-end reads (each containing CDR3). Via MiXCR, TCRdb re-called the 5' RACE reads, giving one row per CDR3 protein. The repertoire has approximately 760,000 distinct CDR3 sequences, 20% to 30% of them found once; the top ten carry more than 7.5%. This clonotype was recorded a few times. Its specificity is unknown. Looked up from germline, CDR1 is SEHNR and CDR2 is FQNEAQ (reference sequence). The V gene lost 0 bases and the J gene lost 6 bases, with 13 bases spanning the gap. This CDR3 region has 15 residues. In addition, the sample was reused for a study of T cells of mothers and their children. Per that study: Related mother-child pairs showed slightly, non-significantly higher overlap than unrelated pairs.

The V and J genes are TRBV7-9 and TRBJ2-3; D gene uncertain. The clonotype was recovered from a boy between 10 and 17 years old in good health. Sequences were obtained from blood. CDR3 protein: CASSLAPQPVDTQYF. In DNA form, the CDR3 reads TGTGCCAGCAGCTTAGCGCCCCAACCGGTGGATACGCAGTATTTT.